The T cell receptor beta chain under discussion was sequenced for a study of response to subunit inactivated influenza vaccine. This CDR3 contains 13 residues. This clonotype was seen more than once but under ten times. What it recognizes is unknown. Germline is not matched at one junction end, which may reflect a read error. Study-wide findings and caveats: Seasonal influenza vaccination, on each occasion, was suggested by the authors to recruit few new T cells.

TCRdb independently ran MiXCR on the RT-PCR reads; one entry per CDR3 protein. The table has more than 700,000 distinct CDR3 sequences, around 20% seen once. This TCR was recovered from a man aged 50 or older who received an inactivated influenza vaccine. The sample consisted of PBMCs from blood, taken 5 to 6 days after vaccination. This chain links TRBV12-3 or TRBV12-4 with TRBJ1-2, with 10 nucleotides matching TRBD1. The CDR3 loop reads CASSLDRGRGYTF. The CDR3 coding sequence is TGTGCCAGCAGCTTAGACAGGGGGCGTGGCTACACCTTC.